These T cell receptor beta chains were read from a single sample in a study of blood T cell repertoires in COVID-19. Measured with immunoSEQ multiplex PCR; TCRdb has only the in-frame clones, and not every one. The sample records 150,000 to 160,000 clones, over 75% being singletons. The sequencing sample was made of peripheral blood. The receptors originated from a woman in her 40s with acute or convalescent COVID-19. Both conserved end residues are part of each CDR3. A D gene is named only where the DNA matches it firmly. The listing skips clone size in some rows; elsewhere it reads once, few, many or a size class.

v_call	d_call	j_call	clone_size	cdr3_aa	cdr3_nt
TRBV5-4	NA	TRBJ1-1	NA	CASSPGQNLNTEAFF	TGTGCTAGCAGCCCCGGACAGAACTTGAACACTGAAGCTTTCTTT
TRBV7-9	TRBD1	TRBJ2-1	NA	CASSPGTGPNNEQFF	TGTGCCAGCAGCCCCGGGACAGGGCCCAACAATGAGCAGTTCTTC
TRBV5-4	NA	TRBJ2-7	NA	CASSFEVYEQYF	TGTGCCAGCAGCTTCGAGGTCTACGAGCAGTACTTC
TRBV3-1/TRBV3-2	NA	TRBJ2-7	once	CASSQDRQVYEQYF	TGTGCCAGCAGCCAAGATCGACAGGTCTACGAGCAGTACTTC
TRBV5-1	NA	TRBJ1-1	NA	CASSLLPGGDTEAFF	TGCGCCAGCAGCTTACTTCCGGGGGGCGACACTGAAGCTTTCTTT
TRBV3-1/TRBV3-2	NA	TRBJ1-1	NA	CASSSHQGGTEAFF	TGTGCCAGCAGCTCACACCAGGGAGGCACTGAAGCTTTCTTT
TRBV19	NA	TRBJ1-2	NA	CASSISPPYGYTF	TGTGCCAGTAGTATATCCCCCCCATATGGCTACACCTTC
TRBV12-5	NA	TRBJ2-1	NA	CASVEITNEQFF	TGTGCTAGTGTTGAGATAACGAATGAGCAGTTCTTC
TRBV10-3	TRBD2	TRBJ2-7	NA	CAISSGLAGAFSYEQYF	TGTGCCATCAGCTCAGGACTAGCGGGAGCCTTCTCCTACGAGCAGTACTTC
TRBV30	NA	TRBJ1-2	NA	CAWSVVRGHYGYTF	TGTGCCTGGAGTGTAGTTCGAGGGCACTATGGCTACACCTTC
TRBV19	TRBD2	TRBJ2-1	NA	CASSIGTSGNYNEQFF	TGTGCCAGTAGTATAGGGACTAGCGGGAATTACAATGAGCAGTTCTTC
TRBV6-5	NA	TRBJ1-5	NA	CASIRVGNQPQHF	TGTGCCAGCATCAGGGTGGGAAATCAGCCCCAGCATTTT
TRBV3-1/TRBV3-2	TRBD2	TRBJ2-1	NA	CASSQWSWREPNEQFF	TGTGCCAGCAGCCAATGGTCTTGGCGGGAGCCCAATGAGCAGTTCTTC
TRBV27	NA	TRBJ2-3	NA	CASTTGTAGDTQYF	TGTGCCAGCACAACCGGGACTGCGGGTGATACGCAGTATTTT
TRBV2	NA	TRBJ1-5	NA	CASSEVWGRDQPQHF	TGTGCCAGCAGTGAAGTCTGGGGGCGCGATCAGCCCCAGCATTTT
TRBV7-3	TRBD2	TRBJ2-2	NA	CASSLLAGYGWNGELFF	TGTGCCAGCAGCTTACTAGCGGGGTACGGATGGAACGGGGAGCTGTTTTTT
TRBV15	NA	TRBJ2-7	once	CATSPNPTETYEQYF	TGTGCCACCAGCCCAAATCCGACAGAAACCTACGAGCAGTACTTC
TRBV19	NA	TRBJ1-1	NA	CASSIGSNTEAFF	TGTGCCAGTAGTATTGGGAGTAACACTGAAGCTTTCTTT
TRBV25-1	TRBD1	TRBJ1-1	NA	CASSGDRAWNEAFF	TGTGCCAGCAGTGGGGACAGGGCCTGGAATGAAGCTTTCTTT
TRBV28	TRBD1	TRBJ1-2	NA	CASSPTTGRYGYTF	TGTGCCAGCAGTCCAACGACAGGGCGCTATGGCTACACCTTC
TRBV18	NA	TRBJ1-2	NA	CASSPPAGNYGYTF	TGTGCCAGCTCACCACCAGCCGGGAACTATGGCTACACCTTC
TRBV28	NA	TRBJ1-2	NA	CASSPGVPNYGYTF	TGTGCCAGCAGCCCAGGGGTCCCGAACTATGGCTACACCTTC
TRBV29-1	NA	TRBJ1-3	NA	CSVAQNSGNTIYF	TGCAGCGTTGCTCAGAACTCTGGAAACACCATATATTTT
TRBV29-1	NA	TRBJ2-7	NA	CSVVSGGSHEQYF	TGCAGCGTTGTCTCGGGGGGCAGCCACGAGCAGTACTTC
TRBV4-1	NA	TRBJ1-2	NA	CASSQDREDGYTF	TGCGCCAGCAGCCAAGATAGAGAGGATGGCTACACCTTC
TRBV2	NA	TRBJ1-5	NA	CASSESQSSNQPQHF	TGTGCCAGCAGTGAATCACAGAGTAGCAATCAGCCCCAGCATTTT
TRBV4-2	NA	TRBJ2-4	NA	CASSQDQGRVLAKNIQYF	TGTGCCAGCAGCCAAGATCAGGGTAGGGTACTAGCCAAAAACATTCAGTACTTC
TRBV27	TRBD1	TRBJ1-3	NA	CASSLRRDRASGNTIYF	TGTGCCAGCAGTTTACGCCGGGACAGGGCGTCTGGAAACACCATATATTTT
TRBV9	TRBD1	TRBJ1-1	once	CASSVERTGYTEAFF	TGTGCCAGCAGCGTAGAACGGACAGGGTACACTGAAGCTTTCTTT